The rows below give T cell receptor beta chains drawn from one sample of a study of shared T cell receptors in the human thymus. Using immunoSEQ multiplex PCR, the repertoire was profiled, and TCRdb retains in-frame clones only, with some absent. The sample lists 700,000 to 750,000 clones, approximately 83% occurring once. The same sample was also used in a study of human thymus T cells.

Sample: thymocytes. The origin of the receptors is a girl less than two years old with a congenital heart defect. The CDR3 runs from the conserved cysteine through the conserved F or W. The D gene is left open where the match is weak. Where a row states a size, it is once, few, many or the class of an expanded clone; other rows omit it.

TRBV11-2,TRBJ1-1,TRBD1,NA,TGTGCCAGCAGCTTGACCCGTGGGGACAGGTCCACTGAAGCTTTCTTT,CASSLTRGDRSTEAFF
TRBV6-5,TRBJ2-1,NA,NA,TGTGCCACCCGACTCCTCTTCTCCTACAATGAGCAGTTCTTC,CATRLLFSYNEQFF
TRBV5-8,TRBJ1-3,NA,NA,TGTGCCAGCAGCTTGTCTGACAGGCGCTCTGGAAACACCATATATTTT,CASSLSDRRSGNTIYF
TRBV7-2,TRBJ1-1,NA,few,TGTGCCAGCAGCTTACAGGGTGTCTACACTGAAGCTTTCTTT,CASSLQGVYTEAFF
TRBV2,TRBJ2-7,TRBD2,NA,TGTGCCAGCAGGGTAGCGGGGGGAATCTACGAGCAGTACTTC,CASRVAGGIYEQYF
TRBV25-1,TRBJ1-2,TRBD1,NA,TGTGCCAGCAGTAACCCGGGACAGGCTAATGGCTACACCTTC,CASSNPGQANGYTF
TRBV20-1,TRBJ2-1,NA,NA,TGCAGTGCTCGACTTCTTGAGCAGTTCTTC,CSARLLEQFF
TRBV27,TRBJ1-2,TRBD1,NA,TGTGCCAGCAGGTTCCGAACAGGGGGCCGATTCAACTATGGCTACACCTTC,CASRFRTGGRFNYGYTF
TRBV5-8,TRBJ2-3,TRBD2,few,TGTGCCAGCAGCTTGGGTCCGGGACTAGCCTCAGATACGCAGTATTTT,CASSLGPGLASDTQYF
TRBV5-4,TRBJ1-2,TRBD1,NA,TGTGCCAGCAGCTCCCAAACCGGTGTGGGACAGGGGTTTTTTTCCTATGGCTACACCTTC,CASSSQTGVGQGFFSYGYTF
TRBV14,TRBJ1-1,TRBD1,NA,TGTGCCAGCAGCCAAGTCGGACAGGGACGGTACATGAACACTGAAGCTTTCTTT,CASSQVGQGRYMNTEAFF
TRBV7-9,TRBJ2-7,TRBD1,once,TGTGCCAGCAGCTTAGCGGGACAGGGGGCCTATTGCTCCTACGAGCAGTACTTC,CASSLAGQGAYCSYEQYF
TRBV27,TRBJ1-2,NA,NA,TGTGCCAGCAGGTCCGGGACAACGAACTATGGCTACACCTTC,CASRSGTTNYGYTF
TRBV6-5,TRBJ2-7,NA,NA,TGTGCCAGCAGACCCGGACACGGCGGGACCTACGAGCAGTACTTC,CASRPGHGGTYEQYF
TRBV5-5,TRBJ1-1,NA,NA,TGTGCCAGCAGCTTGACAGGTCACACTGAAGCTTTCTTT,CASSLTGHTEAFF
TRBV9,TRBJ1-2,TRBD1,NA,TGTGCCAGCAGCGTAGGGGCAGGGGGATATGGCTACACCTTC,CASSVGAGGYGYTF
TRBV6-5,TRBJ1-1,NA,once,TGTGCCAGCAGTTACCGGCAGGGTGATTTTTCAGCTGAAGCTTTCTTT,CASSYRQGDFSAEAFF
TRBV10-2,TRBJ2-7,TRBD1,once,TGCGCCAGCAGTGAGGTCGGACAGGGCTACGAGCAGTACTTC,CASSEVGQGYEQYF